This T cell receptor (beta chain) emerged from a study of cytomegalovirus exposure and HLA in healthy donors. Study-wide results and caveats: A later analysis reportedly found fewer N-insertions in an Asian-associated ancestry cluster than the roughly 700-donor mean. The study labeled around 160 TCR beta chains cytomegalovirus-associated.

To note about this clone: Its matching antigen is unknown.

With 3 bases clipped from V and 3 bases from J, the junction kept 0 bases outside the gene matches. This CDR3 region has 13 residues. Germline lookup yields CDR1 SGHRS and CDR2 YFSETQ. Amplification used 60 Vbeta primers and 13 Jbeta primers. Measured with immunoSEQ multiplex PCR; TCRdb has only the in-frame clones, and not every one. The sample shows about 190,000 clones, roughly 80% of them seen only once. Material: PBMCs. The V call is TRBV5-1, the J call TRBJ2-7; the match to TRBD1 covers 10 bases. This sequence was found in a young woman in good health and CMV-seronegative. CDR3 DNA: TGCGCCAGCAGCTGGGACAGGGGCTACGAGCAGTACTTC. It encodes CASSWDRGYEQYF.